The 32 T cell receptor beta chains given below trace back to one sample, sequenced in a study of shared clonotypes between healthy human individuals. The protocol was immunoSEQ multiplex PCR, while the TCRdb copy is restricted to in-frame clones and leaves out a portion. Counted here are around 2.1 million clones, approximately 95% occurring once; the ten biggest clones make up approximately 0.13%. Sequences were obtained from naive CD4+ T cells sorted from blood. Subset denoted: CD45RA+ positively selected. All receptors derive from a man between 18 and 35 years old in good health.

This clone has just a few counts. The rearrangement joins TRBV5-1 to TRBJ1-6; D is unresolved. CDR1 SGHRS and CDR2 YFSETQ come from the germline V gene. This CDR3 contains 16 residues. The ends were cut back, 0 bases at V and 4 bases at J, with 11 bases in the middle. CDR3 protein: CASSLVGWGYNSPLHF. The CDR3 DNA is TGCGCCAGCAGCTTGGTAGGGTGGGGATATAATTCACCCCTCCACTTT.

CDR3 amino acids: CASSQVFGEAFF. The CDR3 DNA sequence: TGCGCCAGCAGCCAAGTTTTTGGGGAAGCTTTCTTT. This chain uses TRBV4-1 with TRBJ1-1; D is uncertain. Germline CDR1 and CDR2: MGHRA and YSYEKL. V dropped 1 base and J dropped 8 bases, with 8 bases sitting between them. The CDR3 runs 12 residues.

V is TRBV9 and J is TRBJ2-5; D perhaps matches TRBD2 (7 bases). From germline, CDR1 is SGDLS and CDR2 YYNGEE. The CDR3 is 15 amino acids. Trimming cost V 0 bases and J 2 bases, with 11 bases left between them. The CDR3 DNA is TGTGCCAGCAGCGTAGGGCGGGGGCCTCAAGAGACCCAGTACTTC. It specifies CASSVGRGPQETQYF.

For this clone: The same CDR3 is also encoded by other DNA sequences in this sample. J is TRBJ1-5 and V is TRBV18, with 10 bases aligning to TRBD1. CDR1 and CDR2 (germline): KGHSH, LQKENI. The CDR3 is 14 residues long. The ends lost 4 bases at V and 4 bases at J; junction bases unmatched: 1. DNA for the CDR3: TGTGCCAGCTCACAGGGACAGGGGAATCAGCCCCAGCATTTT. This codes for CASSQGQGNQPQHF.

The DNA of the CDR3 is TGTGCCAGCTCACCAATCGACTTGGACTATGGCTACACCTTC. Encoded protein: CASSPIDLDYGYTF. This chain joins TRBV18 and TRBJ1-2; D call uncertain. CDR1 and CDR2 from the germline V gene are KGHSH and LQKENI. The ends were cut back, 2 bases at V and 3 bases at J, with 10 bases in the middle. This CDR3 has 14 residues.

The chain employs TRBV5-1 and TRBJ2-7; 7 nucleotides line up with TRBD1. The CDR3 totals 15 residues. V was clipped by 4 bases and J by 1 base; unmatched bases: 8. Germline assignment: CDR1 SGHRS and CDR2 YFSETQ. The CDR3, as DNA: TGCGCCAGCAGCACCGGGACAGCAGAGTCCTACGAGCAGTACTTC. The encoded protein is CASSTGTAESYEQYF.

The genes are TRBV18 and TRBJ2-5; 14 bases line up with TRBD2. The junction had 7 bases not matched to a gene; V was cut back by 3 bases and J by 4 bases. Germline V gene data show CDR1 as KGHSH and CDR2 as LQKENI. This CDR3 region has 17 residues. This CDR3 is CASSPLGLAGAAETQYF. DNA for the CDR3: TGTGCCAGCTCACCCCTGGGACTAGCGGGAGCGGCAGAGACCCAGTACTTC.

Here the CDR3 reads CASSLVPRTDTQYF. CDR3 bases: TGTGCCAGCAGTTTGGTTCCGCGCACAGATACGCAGTATTTT. V is TRBV28 and J is TRBJ2-3; D gene ambiguous. Trimming left V 3 bases short and J 1 base short, with 8 bases between. This CDR3 has 14 residues. Germline-derived CDR1 and CDR2 are MDHEN and SYDVKM.

V usage is TRBV7-9 and J usage is TRBJ2-5; 8 bases are shared with TRBD1. The junction had 5 bases not matched to a gene; V was cut back by 3 bases and J by 2 bases. This CDR3 spans 15 amino acids. Germline V CDR1 and CDR2: SEHNR, FQNEAQ (reference sequence). This chain's CDR3 is CASSLDRVRQETQYF. DNA of the CDR3: TGTGCCAGCAGCTTGGACAGGGTCCGACAAGAGACCCAGTACTTC.

This sequence joins TRBV5-1 and TRBJ1-2; 7 bases line up with TRBD1. There are 15 residues in the CDR3. V was pared by 0 bases and J by 5 bases, with 7 bases of the junction left unmatched. Per the germline V gene, CDR1 is SGHRS and CDR2 is YFSETQ. The CDR3 loop is CASSLEVGGGYGYTF. CDR3 coding DNA: TGCGCCAGCAGCTTGGAGGTAGGGGGCGGATATGGCTACACCTTC.

With regard to this clone: Different DNA sequences within this sample yield the same CDR3. This chain joins TRBV7-2 and TRBJ1-5; possible D gene TRBD1, 5 bases. Trimming took off 0 bases at V and 0 bases at J, with 6 bases between the two ends. This CDR3 has 15 residues. Germline V CDR1 and CDR2: SGHTA, FQGNSA. The CDR3 nucleotides read TGTGCCAGCAGCTTAGCCAGGGATAGCAATCAGCCCCAGCATTTT. It is translated as CASSLARDSNQPQHF.

The V gene is TRBV7-9, the J gene TRBJ2-1; unclear D gene. The CDR3 totals 14 residues. Germline CDR1 and CDR2: SEHNR and FQNEAQ (reference sequence). V was trimmed by 5 bases and J by 4 bases, leaving 12 bases between them. This CDR3 reads CASSPNQLYNEQFF. In DNA form, the CDR3 reads TGTGCCAGCAGCCCAAACCAGTTATACAATGAGCAGTTCTTC. Using reference TRBV7-9 and TRBJ2-1 for the parts outside the CDR3, the full variable domain is DTGVSQNPRHKITKRGQNVTFRCDPISEHNRLYWYRQTLGQGPEFLTYFQNEAQLEKSRLLSDRFSAERPKGSFSTLEIQRTEQGDSAMYLCASSPNQLYNEQFFGPGTRLTVL.

This clone was counted once. The genes are TRBV30 and TRBJ1-4, with TRBD1 matching 10 bases. Trimming cost V 1 base and J 8 bases; bases outside gene matches: 4. CDR3 size: 14 residues. Germline-derived CDR1 and CDR2 are GTSNPN and SVGIG (reference sequence). Here the CDR3 reads CAWSGQGAKEKLFF. Written as DNA, the CDR3 is TGTGCCTGGAGTGGACAGGGGGCGAAGGAAAAACTGTTTTTT.

The chain couples TRBV18 to TRBJ1-5; 9 nucleotides match TRBD1. Germline assignment: CDR1 KGHSH and CDR2 LQKENI. The CDR3 extends over 16 amino acids. V trimming: 2 bases; J trimming: 3 bases; junction bases outside the gene matches: 5. DNA for the CDR3: TGTGCCAGCTCACCAGACAGGGGGGGGATCAATCAGCCCCAGCATTTT. This sequence encodes CASSPDRGGINQPQHF.

The rearrangement joins TRBV18 to TRBJ2-2; D not certain. Germline V gene lookup returns CDR1 KGHSH and CDR2 LQKENI. The V end was cut by 0 bases, the J end by 2 bases, with 10 bases between. The CDR3 is made up of 16 amino acids. This CDR3 reads CASSPPRHGNTGELFF. CDR3 sequence (DNA): TGTGCCAGCTCACCACCGAGACACGGAAACACCGGGGAGCTGTTTTTT.

The V call is TRBV7-9, the J call TRBJ2-7; D gene unclear. The germline V gene has CDR1 SEHNR and CDR2 FQNEAQ (reference sequence). With 4 bases removed from V and 3 bases from J, the gap between germline ends came to 13 bases. The CDR3 has 14 amino acids. The CDR3 loop is CASSSRSRYYEQYF. The CDR3 DNA reads TGTGCCAGCAGCTCTCGTTCCAGGTACTACGAGCAGTACTTC.

For the CDR3, the DNA is TGTGCCAGCAGTGTAAGGGGTGGGTTGAACACTGAAGCTTTCTTT. As protein: CASSVRGGLNTEAFF. The chain employs TRBV2 and TRBJ1-1; perhaps TRBD1 as D (5 bases). Trimming removed 4 bases from V and 0 bases from J, with 12 bases in between. In germline, CDR1 is SNHLY, CDR2 FYNNEI. The CDR3 is made up of 15 amino acids.

This chain joins TRBV2 and TRBJ2-7; D not resolved. This CDR3 region has 12 residues. Trimming shortened V by 5 bases and J by 0 bases, and 5 bases separated the two germline ends. The germline V gene has CDR1 SNHLY and CDR2 FYNNEI. The CDR3 DNA is TGTGCCAGCAGTTCTGCCTCCTACGAGCAGTACTTC. This codes for CASSSASYEQYF.

The chain recombines TRBV10-1 with TRBJ2-7, with 7 bases that match TRBD2. With 3 bases clipped from V and 2 bases from J, the junction kept 7 bases outside the gene matches. The CDR3 is 15 amino acids. The germline CDR1 and CDR2 sequences are WNHNN and SYGVQD (reference sequence). CDR3 in DNA: TGCGCCAGCAGTGAAATAGCGGGCAAGCCCTACGAGCAGTACTTC. Protein product: CASSEIAGKPYEQYF.

Details on this clone: The sample holds other DNA sequences that translate to the same CDR3. This chain links TRBV2 with TRBJ1-1; D unresolved. There are 13 residues in the CDR3. V was pared by 6 bases and J by 1 base, with 9 bases between. In germline, CDR1 is SNHLY, CDR2 FYNNEI. CDR3 nucleotides: TGTGCCAGCAGCTGGACGGGGAACACTGAAGCTTTCTTT. It specifies CASSWTGNTEAFF.

Comment on this clone: The same CDR3 arises from other DNA sequences in this sample as well. The chain recombines TRBV5-1 with TRBJ2-3, with no clear D. Germline V lookup: CDR1 SGHRS, CDR2 YFSETQ. V shed 0 bases and J shed 3 bases, with 11 bases lying between them. CDR3 length: 15 amino acids. CDR3 sequence (DNA): TGCGCCAGCAGCTTGGGCGGCCCTAGTACAGATACGCAGTATTTT. Its protein is CASSLGGPSTDTQYF.

The rearrangement links TRBV10-2 to TRBJ1-3, with D hard to call. Trimming shortened V by 4 bases and J by 4 bases, and 11 bases separated the two germline ends. There are 14 residues in the CDR3. Germline-derived CDR1 and CDR2 are WSHSY and SAAADI. CDR3 DNA sequence: TGCGCCAGCAGTGGGGTCGGATCCGGAAACACCATATATTTT. Protein sequence: CASSGVGSGNTIYF.

This clone appeared a single time. This specimen includes other DNA sequences encoding the same CDR3. The V and J genes are TRBV2 and TRBJ2-3; the D gene is possibly TRBD2 (5 bases). Germline-derived CDR1 and CDR2 are SNHLY and FYNNEI. The germline V and J ends were trimmed by 3 bases and 5 bases, with 6 bases remaining between them. The CDR3 runs to 12 residues. The CDR3: CASSEGRDTQYF. Written as DNA, the CDR3 is TGTGCCAGCAGTGAGGGGAGAGATACGCAGTATTTT.

This clone appeared a single time. This sequence joins TRBV9 and TRBJ1-2, with 9 bases lining up with TRBD1. Unmatched junction bases numbered 7, after V lost 0 bases and J lost 7 bases. CDR3 length: 15 residues. Germline assignment: CDR1 SGDLS and CDR2 YYNGEE. In DNA, the CDR3 is TGTGCCAGCAGCGTAGGGCTACAGGGGGCAGCTGGCTACACCTTC. Its translation is CASSVGLQGAAGYTF.

V usage is TRBV11-2 and J usage is TRBJ2-7, with 8 positions matching TRBD2. The CDR3 has 15 residues. Germline lookup yields CDR1 SGHAT and CDR2 FQNNGV. V was clipped by 5 bases and J by 5 bases; unmatched bases: 11. CDR3: CASSATGTRANEQYF. The CDR3 coding sequence is TGTGCCAGCAGCGCTACCGGGACTAGAGCGAACGAGCAGTACTTC.

The chain is built from TRBV30 and TRBJ2-1; D unclear. Germline V gene data show CDR1 as GTSNPN and CDR2 as SVGIG (reference sequence). The V end lost 3 bases, the J end lost 6 bases, and 9 bases lay between the germline ends. This CDR3 spans 12 amino acids. DNA for the CDR3: TGTGCCTGGAGCCCCATTCTCAATGAGCAGTTCTTC. Translating gives CAWSPILNEQFF. Full variable domain (outside the CDR3, taken from reference TRBV30 and TRBJ2-1): SQTIHQWPATLVQPVGSPLSLECTVEGTSNPNLYWYRQAAGRGLQLLFYSVGIGQISSEVPQNLSASRPQDRQFILSSKKLLLSDSGFYLCAWSPILNEQFFGPGTRLTVL.

The J gene is TRBJ2-3, the V gene TRBV2; weak D call: TRBD2 (6 bases). There are 11 residues in the CDR3. With 8 bases removed from V and 10 bases from J, the gap between germline ends came to 13 bases. The germline gives CDR1 SNHLY, CDR2 FYNNEI. CDR3 protein: CASEEAGPQYF. CDR3 bases: TGTGCCAGCGAAGAGGCGGGACCGCAGTATTTT.

This sequence joins TRBV5-1 and TRBJ2-2; D is unclear. Germline CDR1 is SGHRS and CDR2 is YFSETQ. The CDR3 is 16 amino acids. Trimming took off 4 bases at V and 1 base at J, with 14 bases between the two ends. The CDR3 loop is CASSRDGLENTGELFF. The DNA for the CDR3 is TGCGCCAGCAGCCGCGACGGCTTAGAGAACACCGGGGAGCTGTTTTTT.

This clone was seen a few times. The rearrangement uses TRBV3-1 (or the pseudogene TRBV3-2) and TRBJ1-1; perhaps TRBD1 as D (5 bases). Trimming pared 8 bases from V and 11 bases from J, leaving 9 bases between. The germline V gene has CDR1 LGHDT and CDR2 YNNKEL (reference sequence). This CDR3 has 9 amino acids. CDR3 residues: CASDEGAFF. CDR3 nucleotide sequence: TGTGCCAGCGACGAGGGGGCTTTCTTT.

The V call is TRBV9, the J call TRBJ2-5; 10 nucleotides align to TRBD2. Trimming took 0 bases from V and 5 from J; bases not matched to a gene: 4. The CDR3 covers 15 residues. Germline V gives CDR1 SGDLS, CDR2 YYNGEE. CDR3 sequence (DNA): TGTGCCAGCAGCGTAGCTAGCGGGAGTTACGAGACCCAGTACTTC. The encoded protein is CASSVASGSYETQYF.

This chain links TRBV30 with TRBJ1-2, with D hard to call. Looked up from germline, CDR1 is GTSNPN and CDR2 is SVGIG (reference sequence). This CDR3 is 13 amino acids long. V was pared by 0 bases and J by 3 bases, with 8 bases between. The CDR3 loop reads CAWSVEPHYGYTF. CDR3 sequence (DNA): TGTGCCTGGAGTGTTGAACCGCACTATGGCTACACCTTC.

This chain uses TRBV10-3 with TRBJ1-1, with D possibly matching TRBD1 (6 bases). Germline lookup yields CDR1 ENHRY and CDR2 SYGVKD. The CDR3 runs to 13 residues. V lost 10 bases and J lost 3, with 15 bases in between. The CDR3 DNA follows: TGTGCCACCAGGAGGGGGGTTGACACTGAAGCTTTCTTT. It specifies CATRRGVDTEAFF.